This TCR beta chain was recovered during a study of blood T cell repertoires in COVID-19 (dated by TCRdb to 2019 to 2021). Regarding the study in general: Samples covering the acute and convalescent phases of COVID-19 were provided by collaborators in the United States, Italy and Spain. The material from the prospective study consisted of cDNA or gDNA derived from T cells, B-cell-depleted T cells, or PBMCs. The dataset comprised deeply sampled blood TCRbeta repertoires from subjects exposed to, actively infected with, or recovered from COVID-19. The repertoires were released in a freely available public database intended as a resource for research on the immune response to SARS-CoV-2. The samples were drawn from the first 160 participants of the ongoing ImmuneRACE study and from under 1,500 subjects provided by 6 global collaborators. A de-identified subject ID, COVID-19 status, age in years and sex were almost always included in the sample metadata. Where HLA class I and class II types were available, the types were taken from metadata supplied by the sample provider, not from assay-based typing.

Worth noting for this clone: Its binding antigen is unknown. It has no much larger one-base neighbor in the sample; base qualities were not kept.

From a lookup of the germline V gene, CDR1 and CDR2 are SQVTM and ANQGSEA. The CDR3 measures 12 amino acids from cysteine to phenylalanine. CDR3 DNA only is kept here, 36 bases in frame from base 1. V has 6 bases trimmed and J has 4 bases trimmed; junction bases matching no gene number 2. The collaborating institutions used their own protocols to collect whole blood in K2EDTA tubes. Collaborator samples were shipped for TCRbeta analysis as frozen whole blood, isolated PBMCs, or DNA extracted from either sample type. The immunoSEQ Assay, a bias-controlled multiplex PCR, was used to amplify TCRbeta CDR3 regions from genomic DNA. As for the original processing: The number of nucleated cells in each sample was estimated from the amplification of reference gene primers within the assay. To quantify the absolute abundance of each unique TCRbeta CDR3 rearrangement, sequence reads were collapsed and filtered. For each sample, productive Simpson clonality was calculated as the square root of Simpson's diversity index over productive rearrangements. The table was pulled from immuneACCESS by TCRdb, which kept in-frame rearrangements only. Such tables lose some clones; where checked, under half of the loss comes from unresolved V genes, and the rest has no known cause. Clone size and the V and J calls come from that table; the DNA yielded D and trimming. A total of tens of thousands of clones appear in this sample, about nine tenths of them only once. The top ten clonotypes cover roughly 14% of the sample.

On the study overall, not on this receptor specifically: The quantity of clinical and demographic metadata differed by source and by participant and was supplied without curation.

The rearranged chain carries TRBV29-1 and TRBJ1-4, with 7 middle bases fitting TRBD1. The source is a human donor in a cohort sampled during active COVID-19. The donor label of this sample is uncertain. The specimen was peripheral blood. The CDR3 region: CSVGQVNEKLFF. DNA sequence: TGCAGCGTAGGACAGGTTAATGAAAAACTGTTTTTT.